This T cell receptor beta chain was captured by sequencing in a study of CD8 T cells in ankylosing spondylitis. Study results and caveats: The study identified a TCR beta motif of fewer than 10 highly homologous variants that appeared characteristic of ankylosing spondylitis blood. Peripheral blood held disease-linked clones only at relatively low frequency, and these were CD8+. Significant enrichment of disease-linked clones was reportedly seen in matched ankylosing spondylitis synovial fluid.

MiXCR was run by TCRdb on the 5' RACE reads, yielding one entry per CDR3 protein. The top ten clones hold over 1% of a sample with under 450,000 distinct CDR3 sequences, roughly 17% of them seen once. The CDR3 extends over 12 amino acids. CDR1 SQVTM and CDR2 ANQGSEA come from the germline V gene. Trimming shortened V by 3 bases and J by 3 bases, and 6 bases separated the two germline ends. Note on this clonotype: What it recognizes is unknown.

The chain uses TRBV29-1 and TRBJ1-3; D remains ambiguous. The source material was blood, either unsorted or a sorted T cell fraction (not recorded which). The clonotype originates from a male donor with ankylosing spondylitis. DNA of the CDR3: TGCAGCGTTGAGGGAGTTGGAAACACCATATATTTT. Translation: CSVEGVGNTIYF.